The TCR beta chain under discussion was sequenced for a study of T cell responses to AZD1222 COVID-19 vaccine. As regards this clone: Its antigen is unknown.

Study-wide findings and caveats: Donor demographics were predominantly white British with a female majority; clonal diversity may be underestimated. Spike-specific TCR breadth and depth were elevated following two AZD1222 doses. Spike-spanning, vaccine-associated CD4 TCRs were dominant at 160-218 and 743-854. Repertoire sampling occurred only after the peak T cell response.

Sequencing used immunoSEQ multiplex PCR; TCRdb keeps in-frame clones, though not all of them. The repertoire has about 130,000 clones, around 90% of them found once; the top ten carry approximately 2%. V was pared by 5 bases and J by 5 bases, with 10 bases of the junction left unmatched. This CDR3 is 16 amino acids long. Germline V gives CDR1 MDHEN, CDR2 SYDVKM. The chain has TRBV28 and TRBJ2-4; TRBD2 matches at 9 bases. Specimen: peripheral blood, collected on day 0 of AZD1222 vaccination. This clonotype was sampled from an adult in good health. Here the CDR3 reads CASSGSGTSLENIQYF. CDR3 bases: TGTGCCAGCAGTGGATCCGGGACTAGCTTAGAAAACATTCAGTACTTC.